Listed here are 20 T cell receptor beta chains from one sample, sequenced in a study of cytomegalovirus exposure and HLA in healthy donors. The PCR contained 60 Vbeta and 13 Jbeta primers. Some clones are missing from TCRdb's copy, which holds only in-frame ones; the method was immunoSEQ multiplex PCR. The sample table includes around 150,000 clones. The material sequenced was PBMCs. All receptors come from a middle-aged man in good health and CMV-seronegative.

V usage is TRBV9 and J usage is TRBJ2-3, with TRBD2 matching 14 bases. CDR1 SGDLS and CDR2 YYNGEE come from the germline V gene. This CDR3 comprises 18 residues. Trimming took 4 bases from V and 5 from J; bases not matched to a gene: 12. CDR3 in DNA: TGTGCCAGCAGCCCTCGGACTAGCGGGGGGTTCACTATAGATACGCAGTATTTT. Protein: CASSPRTSGGFTIDTQYF. Full variable domain (rest looked up from reference TRBV9 and TRBJ2-3): DSGVTQTPKHLITATGQRVTLRCSPRSGDLSVYWYQQSLDQGLQFLIQYYNGEERAKGNILERFSAQQFPDLHSELNLSSLELGDSALYFCASSPRTSGGFTIDTQYFGPGTRLTVL.

The rearrangement joins TRBV12-5 to TRBJ2-2; 9 bases agree with TRBD1. The CDR3 is 20 residues long. The germline V gene encodes CDR1 LGHNT and CDR2 FRNRAP. The ends lost 0 bases at V and 4 bases at J; junction bases unmatched: 15. The CDR3 loop reads CASGLVPPTGTGTFTGELFF. The CDR3 nucleotides are TGTGCTAGTGGTTTGGTACCTCCCACCGGGACAGGGACATTCACCGGGGAGCTGTTTTTT.

The chain links TRBV9 to TRBJ2-7, with a weak D call TRBD2 (6 bases). CDR1 is SGDLS and CDR2 is YYNGEE in the germline V gene. The germline V and J ends were trimmed by 4 bases and 2 bases, with 13 bases remaining between them. CDR3 size: 14 residues. The CDR3 region is CASSPGLDPYEQYF. The CDR3 bases are TGTGCCAGCAGCCCGGGACTTGATCCCTACGAGCAGTACTTC.

As concerns this clone: The same CDR3 arises from other DNA sequences in this sample as well. The gene calls are TRBV18 and TRBJ2-2, with 7 bases matching TRBD1. The CDR3 is made up of 16 amino acids. Germline values: CDR1 KGHSH, CDR2 LQKENI. With V trimmed by 3 bases and J by 2 bases, 6 bases remained unmatched. CDR3 DNA: TGTGCCAGCTCACCGAGGACAGGTTCCAACACCGGGGAGCTGTTTTTT. Its translation: CASSPRTGSNTGELFF.

Concerning this clone itself: Other DNA sequences in this sample translate to the same CDR3. This chain links TRBV5-4 with TRBJ1-2; TRBD1 aligns across 7 bases. The V and J ends lost 5 bases and 0 bases, in that order; junction bases with no gene match: 4. The CDR3 spans 14 residues. Looked up from germline, CDR1 is SGHNT and CDR2 is YYREEE (reference sequence). This CDR3 reads CASRPGQTNYGYTF. CDR3 DNA sequence: TGTGCCAGCAGGCCGGGACAGACTAACTATGGCTACACCTTC.

This chain connects TRBV19 to TRBJ2-2; 9 bases are a match to TRBD1. J was trimmed by 4 bases and V by 6 bases; bases with no gene match: 6. The CDR3 spans 15 residues. Per the germline V gene, CDR1 is LNHDA and CDR2 is SQIVND (reference sequence). CDR3 sequence (DNA): TGTGCCAGTAGAAAGGACAGGGGAGGCACCGGGGAGCTGTTTTTT. Translation: CASRKDRGGTGELFF. The full variable domain, rest sourced from reference TRBV19 and TRBJ2-2, is DGGITQSPKYLFRKEGQNVTLSCEQNLNHDAMYWYRQDPGQGLRLIYYSQIVNDFQKGDIAEGYSVSREKKESFPLTVTSAQKNPTAFYLCASRKDRGGTGELFFGEGSRLTVL.

This rearrangement joins TRBV5-1 to TRBJ2-1; TRBD2 matches 7 bases. The CDR3 totals 15 residues. Germline CDR1 SGHRS, CDR2 YFSETQ. V dropped 7 bases and J dropped 2; count of bases not matched to a gene: 9. The CDR3 DNA reads as TGCGCCAGCCGCTCGACTAGCTCCCCCTACAATGAGCAGTTCTTC. Translation: CASRSTSSPYNEQFF.

V is TRBV16 and J is TRBJ2-5; TRBD1 matches 8 bases. V gave up 4 bases and J gave up 5 bases; unmatched junction bases: 12. Germline V CDR1 and CDR2: KGHSY, FQNENV. The CDR3 covers 16 residues. The CDR3 region is CASSPGQGSLTETQYF. The CDR3, as DNA: TGTGCCAGCAGCCCTGGACAGGGAAGCCTCACGGAGACCCAGTACTTC.

Note on this clone: Other DNA sequences in the sample encode the same CDR3. The chain carries TRBV2 and TRBJ1-2; the D is unclear. The length of the CDR3 is 13 residues. The germline V and J ends were trimmed by 0 bases and 4 bases, with 6 bases remaining between them. Germline CDR1 reads SNHLY; CDR2 reads FYNNEI. The CDR3 loop is CASSEARGYGYTF. CDR3 coding DNA: TGTGCCAGCAGTGAAGCGCGCGGCTATGGCTACACCTTC.

The V gene is TRBV2, the J gene TRBJ1-1; 9 nucleotides match TRBD1. After removal of 5 bases from V and 1 base from J, the junction contained 5 bases not matched to a gene. This CDR3 spans 15 amino acids. Germline assignment: CDR1 SNHLY and CDR2 FYNNEI. The CDR3 here is CASSPGTGQNTEAFF. DNA for the CDR3: TGTGCCAGCAGTCCCGGGACAGGGCAGAACACTGAAGCTTTCTTT.

The genes are TRBV9 and TRBJ2-6; a possible D gene is TRBD1 (8 bases). The germline gives CDR1 SGDLS, CDR2 YYNGEE. CDR3 length: 16 residues. Trimming pared 3 bases from V and 2 bases from J, leaving 12 bases between. The CDR3 DNA follows: TGTGCCAGCAGCGCTACAGGGGGGGCTGGGGCCAACGTCCTGACTTTC. Amino acids: CASSATGGAGANVLTF.

The V call is TRBV6-5, the J call TRBJ2-7; 9 bases map to TRBD1. V dropped 6 bases and J dropped 0; count of bases not matched to a gene: 3. The length of the CDR3 is 14 residues. Germline assignment: CDR1 MNHEY and CDR2 SVGAGI. The chain's CDR3 is CASSRDRDSYEQYF. The CDR3 DNA reads as TGTGCCAGCAGCCGGGACAGGGACTCCTACGAGCAGTACTTC.

A remark on this clone: A junction end diverges from the germline sequence, so it may reflect a read error. The chain carries TRBV6-7 and TRBJ2-7; TRBD1 agrees at 9 bases. TRBV6-7 is recorded as an ORF, its role being uncertain. The CDR3 is 12 residues long. The DNA of the CDR3 is TGTGCCAGCAGTTACTCGACGACAGGGGGTCGGTTC. Amino acid sequence: CASSYSTTGGRF.

The rearrangement joins TRBV2 to TRBJ1-1; D remains unclear. There are 14 residues in the CDR3. The V gene lost 1 base and the J gene lost 0 bases, with 6 bases spanning the gap. Germline V CDR1 and CDR2: SNHLY, FYNNEI. The CDR3 spells CASSEVPVNTEAFF. DNA for the CDR3: TGTGCCAGCAGTGAAGTCCCCGTGAACACTGAAGCTTTCTTT.

The CDR3 region is CASRQGAGTYEQYF. DNA of the CDR3: TGTGCCAGTCGACAGGGGGCGGGAACCTACGAGCAGTACTTC. V gene TRBV28 combines with J gene TRBJ2-7; 10 bases align to TRBD1. V was clipped by 9 bases and J by 2 bases; unmatched bases: 7. Per the germline V gene, CDR1 is MDHEN and CDR2 is SYDVKM. The CDR3 is 14 residues long.

The chain is built from TRBV28 and TRBJ2-7; 8 positions agree with TRBD2. The germline gives CDR1 MDHEN, CDR2 SYDVKM. V trimming: 7 bases; J trimming: 3 bases; junction bases outside the gene matches: 8. The CDR3 sequence is 14 residues long. This CDR3 is CASTGGFGNYEQYF. The CDR3 bases are TGTGCCAGCACGGGGGGGTTTGGGAACTACGAGCAGTACTTC.

The CDR3 DNA reads as TGTGCCAGCAGCTTACAGGGAGGCTACACCTTC. It is translated as CASSLQGGYTF. This chain links TRBV7-9 with TRBJ1-2; a weak D match, TRBD1 (5 bases). V was pared by 2 bases and J by 8 bases, with 6 bases between. The CDR3 is 11 residues long. CDR1 is SEHNR and CDR2 is FQNEAQ in the germline V gene (reference sequence).

The chain employs TRBV21-1 and TRBJ1-4. TRBV21-1 corresponds to a pseudogene. The CDR3 is 18 residues long. The CDR3 region is CASSKDFLRQRPNEKLFF. Written as DNA, the CDR3 is TGTGCCAGCAGCAAAGATTTTCTTCGGCAGCGGCCTAATGAAAAACTGTTTTTT.

The chain links TRBV5-4 to TRBJ1-1, with a possible D match to TRBD1 (5 bases). Germline V gene data show CDR1 as SGHNT and CDR2 as YYREEE (reference sequence). The CDR3 has 16 amino acids. Trimming took 0 bases from V and 0 from J, leaving 12 bases between them. CDR3: CASSLEGQGMNTEAFF. CDR3 in DNA: TGTGCCAGCAGCTTGGAGGGCCAGGGAATGAACACTGAAGCTTTCTTT.

The rearrangement links TRBV27 to TRBJ1-1; D ambiguous. Trimming cost V 0 bases and J 0 bases, with 8 bases left between them. Germline CDR1 is MNHEY and CDR2 is SMNVEV (reference sequence). The CDR3 is made up of 15 amino acids. This CDR3 reads CASSLSVAVNTEAFF. The DNA for the CDR3 is TGTGCCAGCAGTTTATCAGTGGCAGTGAACACTGAAGCTTTCTTT.